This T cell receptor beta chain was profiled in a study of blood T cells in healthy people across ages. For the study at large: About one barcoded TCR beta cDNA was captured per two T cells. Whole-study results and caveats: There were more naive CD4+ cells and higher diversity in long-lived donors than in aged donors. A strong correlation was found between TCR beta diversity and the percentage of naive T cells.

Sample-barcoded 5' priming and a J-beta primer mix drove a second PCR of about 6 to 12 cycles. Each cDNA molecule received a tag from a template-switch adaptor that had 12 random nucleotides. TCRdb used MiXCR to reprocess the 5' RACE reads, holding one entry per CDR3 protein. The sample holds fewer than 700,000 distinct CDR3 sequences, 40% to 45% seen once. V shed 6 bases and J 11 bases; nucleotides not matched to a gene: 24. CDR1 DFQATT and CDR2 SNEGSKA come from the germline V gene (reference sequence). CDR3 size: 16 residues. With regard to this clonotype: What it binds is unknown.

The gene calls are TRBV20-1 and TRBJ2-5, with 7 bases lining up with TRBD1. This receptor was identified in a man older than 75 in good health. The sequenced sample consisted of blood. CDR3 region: CSAALPGDSHLAEQYF. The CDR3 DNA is TGCAGTGCCGCTCTCCCCGGGGACAGCCACCTTGCGGAGCAGTACTTC.